What follows are 3 T cell receptor beta chains derived from one specimen sequenced in a study of response to subunit inactivated influenza vaccine. TCRdb re-analysed the RT-PCR reads in MiXCR, keeping a single row per CDR3 protein. The data hold 450,000 to 600,000 distinct CDR3 sequences, with more than 15% observed a single time. This specimen consisted of CD4+ T cells sorted from PBMCs, obtained less than 30 months after vaccination. The receptors derive from a man between 50 and 75 years old who received an inactivated influenza vaccine.

This clonotype appeared a few times. CDR3 nucleotides: TGTGCCAGCTCACCGAGGGAGGCGACCCAGTTCTGGACCCAGTACTTC. The encoded protein is CASSPREATQFWTQYF. V is TRBV18 and J is TRBJ2-5; maybe TRBD2 (6 bases). Looked up from germline, CDR1 is KGHSH and CDR2 is LQKENI. Trimming cost V 3 bases and J 7 bases, with 21 bases left between them. This CDR3 is 16 amino acids long.

A few counts support this clonotype. The chain couples TRBV3-1 to TRBJ1-6; possible D gene TRBD1, 5 bases. In germline, CDR1 is LGHDT, CDR2 YNNKEL (reference sequence). V lost 1 base to trimming and J lost 9 bases, with 10 bases between them. The CDR3 consists of 14 residues. The CDR3 region is CASSQGRESSPLHF. CDR3 nucleotide sequence: TGTGCCAGCAGCCAAGGCAGGGAAAGTTCACCCCTCCACTTT.

The table lists this clonotype with many counts. V gene TRBV14 combines with J gene TRBJ2-3; D gene unclear. V lost 4 bases to trimming and J lost 4 bases, with 21 bases between them. The CDR3 extends over 17 amino acids. The germline V gene has CDR1 SGHDN and CDR2 FVKESK. The CDR3 DNA sequence: TGTGCCAGCAGCCCCCCCCCGACACCACGAGGTTCAGATACGCAGTATTTT. Protein sequence: CASSPPPTPRGSDTQYF.